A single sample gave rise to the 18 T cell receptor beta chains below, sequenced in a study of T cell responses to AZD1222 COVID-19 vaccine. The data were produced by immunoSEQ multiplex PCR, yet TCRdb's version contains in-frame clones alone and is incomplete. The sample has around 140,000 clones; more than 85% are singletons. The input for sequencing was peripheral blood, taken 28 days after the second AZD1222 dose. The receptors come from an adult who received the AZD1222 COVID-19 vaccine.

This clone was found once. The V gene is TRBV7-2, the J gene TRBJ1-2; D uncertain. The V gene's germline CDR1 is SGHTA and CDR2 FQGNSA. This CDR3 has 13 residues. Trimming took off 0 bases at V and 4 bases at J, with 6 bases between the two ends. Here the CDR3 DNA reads TGTGCCAGCAGCTTAGCCGGGATCTATGGCTACACCTTC. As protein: CASSLAGIYGYTF.

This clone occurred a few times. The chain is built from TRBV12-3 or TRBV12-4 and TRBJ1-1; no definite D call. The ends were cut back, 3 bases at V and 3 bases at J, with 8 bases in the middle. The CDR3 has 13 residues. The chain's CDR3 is CASSFTAYTEAFF. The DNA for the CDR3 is TGTGCCAGCAGTTTTACGGCATACACTGAAGCTTTCTTT.

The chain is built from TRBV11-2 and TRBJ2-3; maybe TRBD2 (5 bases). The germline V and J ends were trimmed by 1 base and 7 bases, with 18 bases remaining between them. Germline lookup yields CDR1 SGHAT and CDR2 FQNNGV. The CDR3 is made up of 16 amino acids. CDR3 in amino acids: CASSLGPLLGEHTQYF. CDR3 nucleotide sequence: TGTGCCAGCAGCTTAGGTCCACTATTGGGAGAGCATACGCAGTATTTT.

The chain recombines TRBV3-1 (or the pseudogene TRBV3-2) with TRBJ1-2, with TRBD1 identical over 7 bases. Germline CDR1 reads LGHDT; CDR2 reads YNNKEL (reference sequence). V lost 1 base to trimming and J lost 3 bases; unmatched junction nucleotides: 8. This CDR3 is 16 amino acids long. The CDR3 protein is CASSQVGRGRDYGYTF. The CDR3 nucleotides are TGTGCCAGCAGCCAAGTAGGGAGGGGGCGAGACTATGGCTACACCTTC.

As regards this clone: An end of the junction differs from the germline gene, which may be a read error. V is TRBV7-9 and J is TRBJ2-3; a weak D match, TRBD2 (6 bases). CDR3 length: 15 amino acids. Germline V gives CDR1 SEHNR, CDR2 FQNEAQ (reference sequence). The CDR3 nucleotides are TGTGCCAGCAGCCTAGCGATATGGGATACAGATACGCAGTATTTT. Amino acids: CASSLAIWDTDTQYF.

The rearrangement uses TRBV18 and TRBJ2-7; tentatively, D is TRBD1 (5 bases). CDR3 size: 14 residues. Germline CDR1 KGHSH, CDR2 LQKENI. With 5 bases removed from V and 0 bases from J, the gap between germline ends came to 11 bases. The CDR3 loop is CASSSRQSSYEQYF. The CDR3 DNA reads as TGTGCCAGCTCATCTAGACAGAGCTCCTACGAGCAGTACTTC. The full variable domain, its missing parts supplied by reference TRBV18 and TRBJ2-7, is NAGVMQNPRHLVRRRGQEARLRCSPMKGHSHVYWYRQLPEEGLKFMVYLQKENIIDESGMPKERFSAEFPKEGPSILRIQQVVRGDSAAYFCASSSRQSSYEQYFGPGTRLTVT.

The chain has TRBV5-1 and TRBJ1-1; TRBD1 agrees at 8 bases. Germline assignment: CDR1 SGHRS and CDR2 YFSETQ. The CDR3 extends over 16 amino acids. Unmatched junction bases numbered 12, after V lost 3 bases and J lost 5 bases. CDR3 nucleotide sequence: TGCGCCAGCAGCTCCTGGGACAGGCCTTTGGGGACTGAAGCTTTCTTT. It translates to CASSSWDRPLGTEAFF.

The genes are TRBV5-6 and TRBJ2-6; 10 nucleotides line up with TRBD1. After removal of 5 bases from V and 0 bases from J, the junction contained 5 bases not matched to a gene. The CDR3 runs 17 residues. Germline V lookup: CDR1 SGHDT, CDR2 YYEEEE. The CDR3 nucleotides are TGTGCCAGCAGTCCCGGGACAGGGGCCTCTGGGGCCAACGTCCTGACTTTC. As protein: CASSPGTGASGANVLTF.

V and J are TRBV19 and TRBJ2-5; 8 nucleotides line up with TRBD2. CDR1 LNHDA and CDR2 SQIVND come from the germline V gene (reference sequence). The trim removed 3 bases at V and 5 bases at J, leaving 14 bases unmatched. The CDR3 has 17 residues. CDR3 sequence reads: CASSIIPLTGGPETQYF. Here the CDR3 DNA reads TGTGCCAGTAGTATCATTCCTTTAACGGGAGGGCCGGAGACCCAGTACTTC.

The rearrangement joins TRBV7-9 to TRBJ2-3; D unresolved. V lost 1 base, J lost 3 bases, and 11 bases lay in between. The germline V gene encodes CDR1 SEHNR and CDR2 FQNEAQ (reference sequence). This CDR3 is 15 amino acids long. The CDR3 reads CASSLDRVQTDTQYF. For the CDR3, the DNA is TGTGCCAGCAGCTTAGACAGAGTCCAAACAGATACGCAGTATTTT.

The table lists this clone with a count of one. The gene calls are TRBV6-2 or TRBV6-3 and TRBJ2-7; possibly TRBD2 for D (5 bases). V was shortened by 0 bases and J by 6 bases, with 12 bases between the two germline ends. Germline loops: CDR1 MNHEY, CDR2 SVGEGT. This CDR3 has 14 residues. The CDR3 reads CASSYSAGGFEQYV. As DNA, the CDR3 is TGTGCCAGCAGTTACTCCGCGGGCGGGTTCGAGCAGTACGTC.

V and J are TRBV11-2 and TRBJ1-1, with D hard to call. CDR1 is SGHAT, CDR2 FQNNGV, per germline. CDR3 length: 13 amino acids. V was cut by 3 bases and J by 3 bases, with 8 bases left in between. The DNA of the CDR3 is TGTGCCAGCAGCTTCAACGGGGACACTGAAGCTTTCTTT. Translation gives CASSFNGDTEAFF.

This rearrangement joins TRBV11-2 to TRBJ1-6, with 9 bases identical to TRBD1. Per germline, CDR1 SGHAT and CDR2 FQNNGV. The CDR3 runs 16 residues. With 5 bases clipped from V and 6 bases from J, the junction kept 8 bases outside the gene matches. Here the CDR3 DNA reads TGTGCCAGCAGCGCAGCCGGGACAGGGATTAATTCACCCCTCCACTTT. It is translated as CASSAAGTGINSPLHF.

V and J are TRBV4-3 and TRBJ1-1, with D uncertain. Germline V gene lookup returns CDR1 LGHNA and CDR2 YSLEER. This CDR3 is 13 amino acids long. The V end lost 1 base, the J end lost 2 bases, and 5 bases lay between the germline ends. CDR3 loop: CASSQVGNTEAFF. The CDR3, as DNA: TGCGCCAGCAGCCAAGTGGGCAACACTGAAGCTTTCTTT.

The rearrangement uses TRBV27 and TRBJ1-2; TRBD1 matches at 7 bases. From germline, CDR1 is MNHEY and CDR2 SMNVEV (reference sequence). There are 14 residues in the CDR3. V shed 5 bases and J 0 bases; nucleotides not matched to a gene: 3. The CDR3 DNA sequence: TGTGCCAGCAGTAAAACAGGGGCTAACTATGGCTACACCTTC. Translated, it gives CASSKTGANYGYTF.

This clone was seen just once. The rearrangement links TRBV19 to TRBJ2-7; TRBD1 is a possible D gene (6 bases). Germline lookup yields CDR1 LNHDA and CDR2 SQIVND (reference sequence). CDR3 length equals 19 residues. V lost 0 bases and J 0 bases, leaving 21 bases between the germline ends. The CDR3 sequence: CASSIEGQGSGKSSYEQYF. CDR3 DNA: TGTGCCAGTAGTATAGAGGGTCAGGGGTCTGGGAAAAGCTCCTACGAGCAGTACTTC.

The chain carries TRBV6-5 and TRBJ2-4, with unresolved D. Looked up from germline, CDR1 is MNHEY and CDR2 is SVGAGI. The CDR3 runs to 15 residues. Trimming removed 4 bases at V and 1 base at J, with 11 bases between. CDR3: CASSFGYGAKNIQYF. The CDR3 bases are TGTGCCAGCAGTTTCGGGTATGGTGCCAAAAACATTCAGTACTTC.

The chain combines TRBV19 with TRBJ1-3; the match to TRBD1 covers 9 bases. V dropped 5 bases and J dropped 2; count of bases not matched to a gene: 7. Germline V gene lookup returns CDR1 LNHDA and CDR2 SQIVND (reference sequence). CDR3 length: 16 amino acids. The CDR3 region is CASSPLTGGTGNTIYF. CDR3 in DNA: TGTGCCAGTAGTCCTCTGACAGGGGGGACTGGAAACACCATATATTTT.